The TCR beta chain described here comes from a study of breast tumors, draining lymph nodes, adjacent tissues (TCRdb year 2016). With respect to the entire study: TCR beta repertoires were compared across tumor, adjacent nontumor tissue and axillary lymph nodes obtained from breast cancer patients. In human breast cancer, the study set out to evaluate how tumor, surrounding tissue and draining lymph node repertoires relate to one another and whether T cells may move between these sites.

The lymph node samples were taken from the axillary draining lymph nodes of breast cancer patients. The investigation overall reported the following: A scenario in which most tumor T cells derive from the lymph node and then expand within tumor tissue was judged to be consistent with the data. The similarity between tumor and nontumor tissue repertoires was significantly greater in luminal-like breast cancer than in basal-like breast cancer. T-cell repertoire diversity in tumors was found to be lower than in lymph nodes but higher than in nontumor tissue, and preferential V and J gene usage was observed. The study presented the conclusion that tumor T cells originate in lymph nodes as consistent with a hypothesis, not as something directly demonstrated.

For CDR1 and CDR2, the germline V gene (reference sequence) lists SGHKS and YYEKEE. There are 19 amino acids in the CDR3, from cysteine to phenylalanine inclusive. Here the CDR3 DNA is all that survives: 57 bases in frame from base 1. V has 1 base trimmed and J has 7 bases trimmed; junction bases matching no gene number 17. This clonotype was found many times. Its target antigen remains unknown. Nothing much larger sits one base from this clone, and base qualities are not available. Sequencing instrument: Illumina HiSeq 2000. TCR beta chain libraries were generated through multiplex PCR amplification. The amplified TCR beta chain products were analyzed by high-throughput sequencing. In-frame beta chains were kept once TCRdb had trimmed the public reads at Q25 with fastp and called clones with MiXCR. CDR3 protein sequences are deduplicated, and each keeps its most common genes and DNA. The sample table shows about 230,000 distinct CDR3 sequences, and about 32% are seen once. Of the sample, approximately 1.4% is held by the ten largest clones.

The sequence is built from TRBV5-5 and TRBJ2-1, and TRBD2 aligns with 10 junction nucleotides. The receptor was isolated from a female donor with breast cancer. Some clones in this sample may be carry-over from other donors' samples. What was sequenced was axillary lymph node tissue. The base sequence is TGTGCCAGCAGCTTGTTCCCTGGGGGGTCTAGCGGGAGAGGGAATGAGCAGTTCTTC. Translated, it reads CASSLFPGGSSGRGNEQFF.